The 17 T cell receptor beta chains listed next were all sequenced from one sample in a study of cytomegalovirus exposure and HLA in healthy donors. PCR involved 60 Vbeta and 13 Jbeta primers. This table comes from immunoSEQ multiplex PCR, and its TCRdb copy is limited to in-frame clones, with some not included. The sample yields approximately 93,000 clones, under 90% seen once. Sequenced: PBMCs. Receptor source: a man aged 50-60 years in good health and CMV-seronegative.

This clone has a handful of counts. V usage is TRBV5-6 and J usage is TRBJ2-7; TRBD1 matches 8 bases. The CDR3 covers 14 residues. Trimming took 0 bases from V and 4 from J; bases not matched to a gene: 3. Germline V gives CDR1 SGHDT, CDR2 YYEEEE. The CDR3 DNA reads TGTGCCAGCAGCTTGGCCGGGACAGGTTACGAGCAGTACTTC. Protein sequence: CASSLAGTGYEQYF.

The chain couples TRBV15 to TRBJ2-7; D possibly corresponds to TRBD2 (5 bases). CDR1 LNHNV and CDR2 YYDKDF come from the germline V gene (reference sequence). The CDR3 is 16 residues long. V was trimmed by 5 bases and J by 4 bases, leaving 21 bases between them. The CDR3 reads CATSGPRDLHPYEQYF. The CDR3 bases are TGTGCCACCAGCGGCCCCCGGGATCTACATCCTTACGAGCAGTACTTC.

This clone came up once. This chain joins TRBV30 and TRBJ2-6; no clear D. V was pared by 2 bases and J by 4 bases, with 3 bases between. CDR1 is GTSNPN and CDR2 is SVGIG in the germline V gene (reference sequence). The CDR3 covers 12 residues. The CDR3 here is CAWSSGANVLTF. CDR3 nucleotide sequence: TGTGCCTGGAGTTCAGGGGCCAACGTCCTGACTTTC.

V and J are TRBV2 and TRBJ2-7; D is perhaps TRBD2 (6 bases). This CDR3 region has 15 residues. Germline V gives CDR1 SNHLY, CDR2 FYNNEI. V lost 7 bases and J 3 bases, leaving 19 bases between the germline ends. The CDR3 region has the DNA TGTGCCAGCACCATCCTTCCGGGAGAGATCTACGAGCAGTACTTC. Its protein is CASTILPGEIYEQYF.

The V and J genes are TRBV27 and TRBJ1-2; D call uncertain. V shed 0 bases and J shed 4 bases, with 15 bases lying between them. Germline V CDR1 and CDR2: MNHEY, SMNVEV (reference sequence). This CDR3 spans 16 amino acids. The CDR3 DNA is TGTGCCAGCAGTTTATCGTTCGCAGTTGGCCTCTATGGCTACACCTTC. Encoded protein: CASSLSFAVGLYGYTF.

CDR3 bases: TGTGCCAGCAGCGCGGACAGTTCTGACTCCTACAATGAGCAGTTCTTC. Protein sequence: CASSADSSDSYNEQFF. The rearrangement joins TRBV7-2 to TRBJ2-1, with D maybe TRBD1 (6 bases). CDR3 size: 16 residues. V lost 5 bases, J lost 0 bases, and 14 bases lay in between. Germline lookup yields CDR1 SGHTA and CDR2 FQGNSA.

The chain couples TRBV27 to TRBJ2-5; maybe TRBD1 (6 bases). V dropped 3 bases and J dropped 7 bases, with 21 bases sitting between them. The CDR3 is 16 residues long. Germline assignment: CDR1 MNHEY and CDR2 SMNVEV (reference sequence). This CDR3 is CASSFLDGTPPGTQYF. CDR3 nucleotide sequence: TGTGCCAGCAGTTTTTTAGACGGGACACCCCCAGGGACCCAGTACTTC.

In DNA, the CDR3 is TGTGCCAGCAGTACCAGGGGGCTGAATGAAAAACTGTTTTTT. Residues: CASSTRGLNEKLFF. The rearrangement links TRBV28 to TRBJ1-4, with TRBD1 matching 8 bases. The CDR3 contains 14 residues. The ends lost 5 bases at V and 5 bases at J; junction bases unmatched: 4. From germline, CDR1 is MDHEN and CDR2 SYDVKM. Complete variable domain (other parts from reference TRBV28 and TRBJ1-4): DVKVTQSSRYLVKRTGEKVFLECVQDMDHENMFWYRQDPGLGLRLIYFSYDVKMKEKGDIPEGYSVSREKKERFSLILESASTNQTSMYLCASSTRGLNEKLFFGSGTQLSVL.

The chain uses TRBV14 and TRBJ1-2; TRBD1 matches 8 bases. J lost 6 bases, V lost 3 bases, and 3 bases had no gene match. This CDR3 is built from 13 residues. Germline V CDR1 and CDR2: SGHDN, FVKESK. Here the CDR3 reads CASSHTGGHGYTF. Here the CDR3 DNA reads TGTGCCAGCAGCCACACAGGGGGTCATGGCTACACCTTC.

The genes are TRBV9 and TRBJ2-1, with D perhaps TRBD2 (5 bases). Germline V lookup: CDR1 SGDLS, CDR2 YYNGEE. V lost 0 bases, J lost 0 bases, and 7 bases lay in between. The CDR3 loop spans 15 amino acids. CDR3 nucleotide sequence: TGTGCCAGCAGCGTAGCCACTAGCTCCTACAATGAGCAGTTCTTC. Encoded protein: CASSVATSSYNEQFF.

V gene TRBV4-2 combines with J gene TRBJ2-3; weak D call: TRBD2 (5 bases). The CDR3 sequence is 14 residues long. V was trimmed by 1 base and J by 0 bases, leaving 5 bases between them. Germline V lookup: CDR1 LGHNA, CDR2 YNFKEQ. The CDR3 DNA reads TGTGCCAGCAGCCAAGCGGGAAGCACAGATACGCAGTATTTT. Encoded protein: CASSQAGSTDTQYF.

This sequence joins TRBV2 and TRBJ2-1; 10 bases align to TRBD2. V shed 3 bases, J shed 9 bases, and the junction held 5 bases outside the gene matches. The CDR3 loop spans 14 amino acids. From germline, CDR1 is SNHLY and CDR2 FYNNEI. The CDR3 sequence: CASSDLVAGGEQFF. The CDR3 DNA sequence: TGTGCCAGCAGTGACTTGGTAGCGGGAGGTGAGCAGTTCTTC.

A single count supports this clone. The chain uses TRBV19 and TRBJ2-5; 9 bases fit TRBD1. This CDR3 is 15 amino acids long. Unmatched junction bases numbered 10, after V lost 6 bases and J lost 5 bases. The germline CDR1 and CDR2 sequences are LNHDA and SQIVND (reference sequence). Written as DNA, the CDR3 is TGTGCCAGTAGCGTGGACAGGGGACGTTTGGAGACCCAGTACTTC. This codes for CASSVDRGRLETQYF.

The chain combines TRBV5-1 with TRBJ2-2, with 8 bases identical to TRBD1. The CDR3 totals 15 residues. The V gene end was trimmed by 4 bases and the J gene end by 4 bases; junction bases not matched to a gene: 6. Germline loops: CDR1 SGHRS, CDR2 YFSETQ. Here the CDR3 reads CASSPDRGLTGELFF. The CDR3 DNA follows: TGCGCCAGCAGCCCCGACAGGGGCCTCACCGGGGAGCTGTTTTTT.

The chain employs TRBV5-6 and TRBJ2-3; perhaps TRBD2 as D (6 bases). V lost 4 bases to trimming and J lost 6 bases, with 6 bases between them. This CDR3 comprises 11 residues. Looked up from germline, CDR1 is SGHDT and CDR2 is YYEEEE. The CDR3 region is CASSREDTQYF. The DNA of the CDR3 is TGTGCCAGCAGCCGGGAGGATACGCAGTATTTT.

V is TRBV18 and J is TRBJ2-7; 9 bases are a match to TRBD2. J was trimmed by 3 bases and V by 5 bases; bases with no gene match: 5. Germline V CDR1 and CDR2: KGHSH, LQKENI. The CDR3 sequence is 14 residues long. In DNA form, the CDR3 reads TGTGCCAGCTCAAATAGCGGGAGTGGCTACGAGCAGTACTTC. It translates to CASSNSGSGYEQYF. The full variable domain, in which reference TRBV18 and TRBJ2-7 provide the parts outside the CDR3, is NAGVMQNPRHLVRRRGQEARLRCSPMKGHSHVYWYRQLPEEGLKFMVYLQKENIIDESGMPKERFSAEFPKEGPSILRIQQVVRGDSAAYFCASSNSGSGYEQYFGPGTRLTVT.

This clone was recorded once. V gene TRBV5-1 combines with J gene TRBJ2-1; D remains unclear. V lost 1 base, J lost 3 bases, and 11 bases lay in between. CDR3 length: 15 residues. Germline lookup yields CDR1 SGHRS and CDR2 YFSETQ. DNA for the CDR3: TGCGCCAGCAGCTTGTTAGCTTCAAGCTACAATGAGCAGTTCTTC. Protein product: CASSLLASSYNEQFF.